This T cell receptor beta chain stems from a study of shared clonotypes between healthy human individuals. Trimming took off 3 bases at V and 2 bases at J, with 15 bases between the two ends. This CDR3 has 16 amino acids. CDR1 is MGHRA and CDR2 is YSYEKL in the germline V gene. A remark on this clone: Its specificity is not known.

Sequenced by immunoSEQ multiplex PCR; TCRdb stores in-frame clones only, minus some. The sample records around 480,000 clones, around 79% being singletons. Study conclusions and caveats: Deeper or shallower sequencing was expected to change how clonotypes are shared among donors.

V usage is TRBV4-1 and J usage is TRBJ2-3; D is unclear. The source is a woman between 35 and 50 years old in good health. Some clones in this sample may be carry-over from other donors' samples. The sample taken for sequencing was PBMCs. The CDR3 DNA sequence: TGCGCCAGCAGCCACTCCCCGACTCCGAACACAGATACGCAGTATTTT. Translated: CASSHSPTPNTDTQYF.